This section outlines one T cell receptor (beta chain) sequence together with its context. Its cognate antigen has yet to be identified. No base qualities exist here, and no much larger clone lies one base off it. The method behind the library was the immunoSEQ multiplex PCR assay. Drawn from immuneACCESS, this table holds only the in-frame rearrangements with V and J called that TCRdb kept. Clones are partly lost; checked studies trace under half to an unresolved V gene and leave the rest unexplained. The sample has roughly 500,000 clones on record, about 80% of them singletons. Of the sample, 0.01% to 0.015% falls within the top ten clones. This record comes from a study of shared T cell receptors in the human thymus (dated by TCRdb to about 2021). Regarding the study in general: The study examined how self-reactive, shared T-cell receptor alpha chains are generated in the human thymus.

These data were also reused for a study on human thymus T cells. As described in the second report: The donors were immunologically healthy infants in Finland who had open corrective cardiac surgery for congenital heart defects. The thymus tissue came from surgical resects taken out during corrective cardiac surgery. V and J gene segment usage appeared biased in both thymic and peripheral blood repertoires. The related research found that thymic TCR repertoires overlapped highly between unrelated individuals. The study used under 10 infant thymus samples plus four related peripheral blood samples to characterize TCR alpha and beta repertoires. The cohort included more than five male and two female infants, with donor ages spanning 7 to 244 days. Thymocytes were freed from the tissue by mechanical means and kept at -70 degrees C as pellets of roughly 8.5-31 million cells. A QIAsymphony instrument was used to extract genomic DNA from the frozen cell pellets. Using the immunoSEQ multiplex PCR assay, the TCRB and TCRAD loci were amplified from a standardized quantity of quality-controlled genomic DNA. Amplicons spanned the V(D)J region at a length sufficient to cover the CDR3 and identify V and J genes. Amplicon sequencing was performed on an Illumina platform through the commercial immunoSEQ service. Primer bias and sequencing errors were corrected as previously described, and TCRAD and TCRB definitions were based on the IMGT database. immunoSEQ Analyzer 3.0 and VDJTools were used for repertoire analysis, which covered basic statistics, V/J segment usage, diversity estimates, rarefaction and pairwise overlap. Diversity was estimated using the Chao1, ChaoE, Efron-Thisted, Shannon and inverse Simpson indices, and was also estimated on datasets down-sampled to the size of the smallest sample. Repertoire overlap used strict matching of CDR3 nucleotide sequence, V gene and J gene, with Jaccard-based multidimensional scaling clustering. On average, thymus samples yielded roughly 800,000 unique TCRB clonotypes, whereas blood samples yielded about 84,000.

Specimen: thymocytes. This receptor was taken from a boy under two years old with a congenital heart defect. Donor details come from another sample of the same person, matched by shared clones.

The CDR3 here reads CASSQGFGTSGSYEQYF. The bases read TGTGCCAGCAGCCAAGGGTTCGGGACTAGCGGGAGTTACGAGCAGTACTTC. The rearranged chain carries TRBV4-2 and TRBJ2-7; 14 central bases correspond to TRBD2. The germline V gene sets CDR1 to LGHNA and CDR2 to YNFKEQ. Relative to germline, V is missing 1 base and J is missing 4 bases, with 6 bases of the junction outside any gene match. The CDR3 covers 17 residues, taking in both the cysteine and the phenylalanine. CDR3 DNA only is kept here, 51 bases in frame from base 1.